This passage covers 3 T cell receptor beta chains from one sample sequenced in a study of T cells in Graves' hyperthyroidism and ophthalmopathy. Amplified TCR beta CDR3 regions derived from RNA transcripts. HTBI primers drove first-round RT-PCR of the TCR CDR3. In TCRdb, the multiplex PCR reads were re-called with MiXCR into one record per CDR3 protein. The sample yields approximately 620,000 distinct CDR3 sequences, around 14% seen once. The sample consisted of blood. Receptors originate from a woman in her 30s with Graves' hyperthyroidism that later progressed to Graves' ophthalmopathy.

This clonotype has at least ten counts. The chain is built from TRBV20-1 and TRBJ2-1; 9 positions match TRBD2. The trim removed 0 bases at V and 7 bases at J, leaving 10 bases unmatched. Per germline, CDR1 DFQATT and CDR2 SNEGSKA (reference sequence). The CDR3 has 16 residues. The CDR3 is CSARDLATSGGNEQFF. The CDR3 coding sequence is TGCAGTGCTAGAGATCTGGCGACTAGCGGAGGGAATGAGCAGTTCTTC.

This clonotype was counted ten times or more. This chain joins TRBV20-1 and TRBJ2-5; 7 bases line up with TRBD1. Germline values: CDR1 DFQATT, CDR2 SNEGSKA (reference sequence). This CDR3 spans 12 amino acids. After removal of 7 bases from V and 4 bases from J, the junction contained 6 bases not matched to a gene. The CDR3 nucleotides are TGCAGTGTGATCCCAGGGGGAGAGACCCAGTACTTC. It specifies CSVIPGGETQYF.

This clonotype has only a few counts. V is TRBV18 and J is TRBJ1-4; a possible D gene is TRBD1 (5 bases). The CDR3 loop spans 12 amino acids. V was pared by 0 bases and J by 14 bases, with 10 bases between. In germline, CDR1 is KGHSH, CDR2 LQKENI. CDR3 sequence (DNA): TGTGCCAGCTCACCACCGGCAGGGCGCCTGTTTTTT. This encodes CASSPPAGRLFF.